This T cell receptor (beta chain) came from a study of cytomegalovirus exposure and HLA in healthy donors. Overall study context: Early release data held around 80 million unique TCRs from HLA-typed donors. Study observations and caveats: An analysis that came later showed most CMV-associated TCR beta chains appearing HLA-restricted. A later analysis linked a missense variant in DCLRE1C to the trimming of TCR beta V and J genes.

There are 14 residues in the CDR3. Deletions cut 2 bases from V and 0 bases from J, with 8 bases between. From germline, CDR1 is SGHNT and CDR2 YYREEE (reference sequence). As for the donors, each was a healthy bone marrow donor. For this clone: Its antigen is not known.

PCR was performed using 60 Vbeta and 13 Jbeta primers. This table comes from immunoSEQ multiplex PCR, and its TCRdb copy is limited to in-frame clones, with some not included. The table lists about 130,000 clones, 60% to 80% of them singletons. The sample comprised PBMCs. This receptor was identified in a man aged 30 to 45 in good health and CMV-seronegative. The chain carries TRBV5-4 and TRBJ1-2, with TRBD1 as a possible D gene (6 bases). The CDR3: CASSLQGPNYGYTF. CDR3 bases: TGTGCCAGCAGCTTACAGGGACCTAACTATGGCTACACCTTC.